The rows below give T cell receptor beta chains drawn from one sample of a study of blood T cell repertoires in COVID-19. The protocol was immunoSEQ multiplex PCR, while the TCRdb copy is restricted to in-frame clones and leaves out a portion. Of about 410,000 clones in the sample, around nine tenths are singletons; the top ten hold 1.7%. Sequences were obtained from PBMCs or T cells enriched from blood (not recorded which). These receptors all come from a woman in her twenties or thirties who had recovered from COVID-19. CDR3s include the opening cysteine and the closing phenylalanine or tryptophan. D genes are given only for firm matches. Clone size is given for some rows only: seen once, a few or many times, or a class if the clone is expanded.

clone size: .
D gene: TRBD1
J gene: TRBJ1-2
V gene: TRBV7-9
CDR3 protein: CASSPRQGPYSYGYTF
CDR3 DNA: TGTGCCAGCAGCCCTAGACAGGGGCCTTATAGCTATGGCTACACCTTC

clone size: .
D gene: .
J gene: TRBJ1-3
V gene: TRBV6-5
CDR3 protein: CASSQTGTSGNTIYF
CDR3 DNA: TGTGCCAGCAGCCAAACAGGGACCTCTGGAAACACCATATATTTT

clone size: .
D gene: TRBD2
J gene: TRBJ2-6
V gene: TRBV20-1
CDR3 protein: CSASLAGASSGANVLTF
CDR3 DNA: TGCAGTGCTAGTCTAGCGGGCGCAAGCTCTGGGGCCAACGTCCTGACTTTC

clone size: .
D gene: .
J gene: TRBJ2-7
V gene: TRBV27
CDR3 protein: CASSLQQGGQYF
CDR3 DNA: TGTGCCAGCAGTTTACAACAGGGCGGGCAGTACTTC

clone size: .
D gene: .
J gene: TRBJ2-1
V gene: TRBV15
CDR3 protein: CATSRAGNEQFF
CDR3 DNA: TGTGCCACCAGCAGAGCGGGGAATGAGCAGTTCTTC

clone size: .
D gene: TRBD2
J gene: TRBJ2-2
V gene: TRBV5-1
CDR3 protein: CASSPPTSPTGELFF
CDR3 DNA: TGCGCCAGCAGCCCCCCGACTAGCCCCACCGGGGAGCTGTTTTTT

clone size: .
D gene: TRBD1
J gene: TRBJ1-2
V gene: TRBV7-8
CDR3 protein: CASSLGPQGARFYGYTF
CDR3 DNA: TGTGCCAGCAGCTTAGGGCCACAGGGGGCGCGGTTCTATGGCTACACCTTC

clone size: .
D gene: TRBD1
J gene: TRBJ1-5
V gene: TRBV28
CDR3 protein: CASSYLGPLTGFQPQHF
CDR3 DNA: TGTGCCAGCAGTTATTTAGGCCCCCTGACAGGGTTTCAGCCCCAGCATTTT

clone size: .
D gene: TRBD1
J gene: TRBJ2-7
V gene: TRBV30
CDR3 protein: CAWSVGTGNSYEQYF
CDR3 DNA: TGTGCCTGGAGTGTAGGGACAGGGAACTCCTACGAGCAGTACTTC

clone size: .
D gene: .
J gene: TRBJ2-3
V gene: TRBV5-1
CDR3 protein: CASRLGQFTDTQYF
CDR3 DNA: TGCGCCAGCAGACTCGGACAGTTCACAGATACGCAGTATTTT

clone size: .
D gene: .
J gene: TRBJ2-7
V gene: TRBV19
CDR3 protein: CASSIGAREPSYEQYF
CDR3 DNA: TGTGCCAGTAGTATAGGGGCCCGCGAACCCTCCTACGAGCAGTACTTC

clone size: .
D gene: TRBD2
J gene: TRBJ2-1
V gene: TRBV19
CDR3 protein: CASSMASGNYNEQFF
CDR3 DNA: TGTGCCAGTAGTATGGCTAGCGGGAACTACAATGAGCAGTTCTTC

clone size: .
D gene: .
J gene: TRBJ1-1
V gene: TRBV7-3
CDR3 protein: CASSLTAITEAFF
CDR3 DNA: TGTGCCAGCAGCTTGACAGCGATAACTGAAGCTTTCTTT

clone size: few
D gene: .
J gene: TRBJ2-7
V gene: TRBV19
CDR3 protein: CASSTGLRDHEQYF
CDR3 DNA: TGTGCCAGTAGTACGGGACTTAGGGACCACGAGCAGTACTTC

clone size: .
D gene: .
J gene: TRBJ1-1
V gene: TRBV9
CDR3 protein: CASSGRDRTEAFF
CDR3 DNA: TGTGCCAGCAGCGGCAGGGATCGCACTGAAGCTTTCTTT